Reported below is one T cell receptor (beta chain). The antigen is undetermined. Primed by a sample-barcoded 5' primer and a J-beta primer mix, a second PCR proceeded for about 6 to 11 cycles. TCRdb re-called the 5' RACE reads through MiXCR, storing one row per CDR3 protein. The table records approximately 900,000 distinct CDR3 sequences, 29% of them present only once. The CDR3 loop spans 12 amino acids. The V gene lost 4 bases and the J gene lost 8 bases, with 10 bases spanning the gap. Germline V gives CDR1 SGHRS, CDR2 YFSETQ. The sample belongs to a study of blood T cells in healthy people across ages. Whole-study findings and limits: Age showed a roughly linear inverse relationship with TCR beta diversity per million T cells. In long-lived donors, naive CD4+ cell counts and diversity exceeded those of aged donors.

Per-sample PBMC isolation yielded at least 6.5 million cells. The sample was also linked to a second study, of T cells of mothers and their children. As that report states: When mothers and children were related, their normalized repertoire overlap, which was always slightly higher, did not differ significantly from that of unrelated pairs.

The TCR originated in a woman between 40 and 55 years old in good health. Material: blood. The chain combines TRBV5-1 with TRBJ2-1; D gene ambiguous. This CDR3 is CASSSTIHEQFF. CDR3 nucleotide sequence: TGCGCCAGCAGCAGTACTATCCATGAGCAGTTCTTC.